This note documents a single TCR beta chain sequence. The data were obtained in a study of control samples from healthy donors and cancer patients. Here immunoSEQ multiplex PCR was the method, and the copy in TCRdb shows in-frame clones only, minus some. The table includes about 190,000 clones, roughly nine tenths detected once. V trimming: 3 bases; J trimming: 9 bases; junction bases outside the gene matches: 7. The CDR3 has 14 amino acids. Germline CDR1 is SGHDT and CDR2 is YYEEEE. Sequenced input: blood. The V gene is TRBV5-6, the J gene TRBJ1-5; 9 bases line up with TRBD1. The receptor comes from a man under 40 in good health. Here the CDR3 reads CASSSGQGMAPQHF. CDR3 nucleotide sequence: TGTGCCAGCAGCTCGGGACAGGGAATGGCGCCCCAGCATTTT.